The rows below give T cell receptor beta chains drawn from one sample of a study of T cells in localized non-small cell lung cancer. TCRdb keeps only in-frame clones here, not all; method: immunoSEQ multiplex PCR. The top ten clones hold 33% of a sample with around 30,000 clones, approximately 78% of them seen once. Sequencing was performed on peripheral blood, taken before any cancer treatment. These TCRs come from a male donor aged 60 or over with stage II squamous cell lung carcinoma. Both conserved end residues are trimmed from each CDR3. The order of the fields is V gene, J gene, CDR3 protein.

TRBV19	TRBJ1-5	ASSQLSNQPQH
TRBV6-1	TRBJ2-1	ASSGTRDTFQF
TRBV19	TRBJ1-5	ASSPLGATSNQPQH
TRBV6-5	TRBJ1-1	ASSLDRVNTEAF
TRBV7-6	TRBJ2-1	ASSRTGLAGSYNEQF
TRBV11-3	TRBJ1-3	ASSSGTGSNTIY
TRBV11-1	TRBJ2-1	ASSLTSGGAVVSEQF
TRBV28	TRBJ1-4	ASSAAGGKGEKLF
TRBV10-2	TRBJ1-5	ASRQWSNQPQH
TRBV27	TRBJ2-4	ASSLSGPYPAVIQY
TRBV18	TRBJ2-7	ASSPKNEQY
TRBV7-8	TRBJ1-3	ASSAQISGNTIY
TRBV6-1	TRBJ2-6	ASSVPRREGSGANVLT
TRBV5-1	TRBJ2-7	ASRVQGSPEQY
TRBV7-6	TRBJ2-3	ASGPGGLAGTDTQY
TRBV2	TRBJ2-1	ASILQGMSNEQF
TRBV11-2	TRBJ2-5	ASSQQGGGETQY
TRBV7-2	TRBJ1-4	ASTPQGSHEKLF
TRBV7-9	TRBJ2-5	ASSVGQGGGTQY
TRBV18	TRBJ2-5	ASSPPAGGMIGETQY
TRBV7-9	TRBJ1-1	ASSWEGAEAF
TRBV11-2	TRBJ2-1	ASSLRPPRQGGNEQF
TRBV7-2	TRBJ2-5	ASSLSRAQETQY
TRBV5-1	TRBJ2-3	ASSLGSAGELLDTQY
TRBV7-9	TRBJ1-2	ASSTSGGLNYGYT
TRBV30	TRBJ2-7	AWRITGQWSEQY
TRBV5-1	TRBJ2-7	ASSLLAGGPSYEQY
TRBV7-9	TRBJ1-1	ASSLAGTVMNTEAF
TRBV19	TRBJ1-2	ASSIDLAANYGYT
TRBV7-2	TRBJ1-1	ASSLAVWGRRRNTEAF
TRBV2	TRBJ2-7	ASSDPLAREQY
TRBV30	TRBJ1-2	AWSDRGAGVGYT
TRBV11-2	TRBJ1-1	ASSLDRATEAF
TRBV4-2	TRBJ2-7	ASSQGARSDTREQY
TRBV18	TRBJ2-1	ASSQGPSSYNEQF
TRBV29-1	TRBJ1-1	SVNAGFGTEAF
TRBV5-1	TRBJ1-2	ASSLVDNYGYT
TRBV18	TRBJ1-6	ASSPREVSSYNSPLH
TRBV4-2	TRBJ1-1	ASSQEGLGPNTEAF
TRBV4-2	TRBJ2-7	VSSQDQGNHEQY
TRBV14	TRBJ2-1	ASSQIGIDRNEQF